Listed below are T cell receptor beta chains from one sample, sequenced in a study of T cell repertoires in cytomegalovirus infection. MiXCR, applied by TCRdb to the reads, yields one record per CDR3 protein. The repertoire consists of about 890,000 distinct CDR3 sequences, with more than 25% occurring once and the leading ten covering over 13%. Antigens for these TCRs are unknown. Source: cultured CD8+ T cells from PBMCs, taken from culture after CMV antigen stimulation. The source of these receptors is a human donor in good health (CMV status not recorded). Some clones in this sample may be carry-over from other donors' samples. CDR3s include the opening cysteine and the closing phenylalanine or tryptophan. The order of the fields is CDR3 DNA, CDR3 protein, D gene, clone size, J gene, V gene. D genes are given only for firm matches. Size is omitted from some rows. Given values are once, few, many or a class for expanded clones.

DNA: TGTGCCAGCAGTCGCTGGGACAGGATCCAAGAGACCCAGTACTTC; CDR3: CASSRWDRIQETQYF; D: TRBD1; size: few; J: TRBJ2-5; V: TRBV6-6
DNA: TGTGCCAGCAGCTTCGTGGAGTACTATGGCTACACCTTC; CDR3: CASSFVEYYGYTF; D: .; size: .; J: TRBJ1-2; V: TRBV5-4
DNA: TGTGCCAGCAGTGGGCGTTGGGGGGAGACCCAGTACTTC; CDR3: CASSGRWGETQYF; D: .; size: .; J: TRBJ2-5; V: TRBV6-1
DNA: TGTGCCAGCAGTGAATATTACAGGGAAAGCTTAAAACTGTTTTTT; CDR3: CASSEYYRESLKLFF; D: .; size: .; J: TRBJ1-4; V: TRBV25-1
DNA: TGTGCCAGCAGCTTAGTTCGAGAGACCCAGTACTTC; CDR3: CASSLVRETQYF; D: .; size: many; J: TRBJ2-5; V: TRBV7-6
DNA: TGTGCCAGTAGTTCCGGGAACTACAATGAGCAGTTCTTC; CDR3: CASSSGNYNEQFF; D: .; size: .; J: TRBJ2-1; V: TRBV19
DNA: TGTGCCAGCCCCGGGACAGGGCTCTATGGCTACACCTTC; CDR3: CASPGTGLYGYTF; D: TRBD1; size: .; J: TRBJ1-2; V: TRBV2
DNA: TGTGCCAGCAGTTATACTAGCGCGTACACCGGGGAGCTGTTTTTT; CDR3: CASSYTSAYTGELFF; D: TRBD2; size: .; J: TRBJ2-2; V: TRBV12-3/TRBV12-4
DNA: TGTGCCAGCAGCTTTAAGGGGGGGGCATACCTCCAAGAGACCCAGTACTTC; CDR3: CASSFKGGAYLQETQYF; D: .; size: .; J: TRBJ2-5; V: TRBV7-6
DNA: TGCAGCGGAACCGGGACGGTGAACACTGAAGCTTTCTTT; CDR3: CSGTGTVNTEAFF; D: .; size: .; J: TRBJ1-1; V: TRBV29-1
DNA: TGTGCCAGCAGTAAAGACAGGACTGAAGCTTTCTTT; CDR3: CASSKDRTEAFF; D: .; size: .; J: TRBJ1-1; V: TRBV6-5
DNA: TGTGCCAGCAGCTTGCTTCTATCGAACTATGGCTACACCTTC; CDR3: CASSLLLSNYGYTF; D: .; size: few; J: TRBJ1-2; V: TRBV5-6